The 9 T cell receptor beta chains given below trace back to one sample, sequenced in a study of blood T cell repertoires in COVID-19. TCRdb's copy holds only in-frame clones and misses some; the assay was immunoSEQ multiplex PCR. Of approximately 180,000 clones in the sample, 85% were seen once. The specimen was peripheral blood. These receptors originate from a person aged 65-85 years with COVID-19, enrolled during active disease.

This rearrangement joins TRBV5-6 to TRBJ2-7, with 8 bases that match TRBD1. Germline loops: CDR1 SGHDT, CDR2 YYEEEE. V gave up 5 bases and J gave up 5 bases; unmatched junction bases: 6. The length of the CDR3 is 13 residues. The CDR3 DNA follows: TGTGCCAGCAGTCGGACAGGGATCCACGAGCAGTACTTC. Protein: CASSRTGIHEQYF.

J is TRBJ2-6 and V is TRBV5-1; 8 bases fit TRBD1. Germline lookup yields CDR1 SGHRS and CDR2 YFSETQ. V shed 0 bases and J 2 bases; nucleotides not matched to a gene: 10. There are 19 residues in the CDR3. CDR3 in amino acids: CASSLAGQGGSTGANVLTF. The CDR3 nucleotides are TGCGCCAGCAGCTTGGCCGGACAGGGTGGTAGCACTGGGGCCAACGTCCTGACTTTC.

The chain combines TRBV18 with TRBJ1-1, with TRBD1 as a possible D gene (6 bases). V lost 1 base, J lost 1 base, and 13 bases lay in between. The CDR3 is 16 residues long. CDR1 is KGHSH, CDR2 LQKENI, per germline. The CDR3 here is CASSPQQGDTNTEAFF. Here the CDR3 DNA reads TGTGCCAGCTCACCACAACAGGGCGATACGAACACTGAAGCTTTCTTT.

This chain uses TRBV19 with TRBJ2-5; weak D call: TRBD2 (5 bases). There are 15 residues in the CDR3. V shed 6 bases and J shed 3 bases, with 17 bases lying between them. Looked up from germline, CDR1 is LNHDA and CDR2 is SQIVND (reference sequence). The CDR3 bases are TGTGCCAGTAGACCCACTGTATCCGGGGAAGAGACCCAGTACTTC. Its translation is CASRPTVSGEETQYF.

V is TRBV6-5 and J is TRBJ1-1; 7 bases fit TRBD1. The CDR3 extends over 15 amino acids. With V trimmed by 6 bases and J by 4 bases, 11 bases remained unmatched. Per germline, CDR1 MNHEY and CDR2 SVGAGI. The CDR3 coding sequence is TGTGCCAGCAGCCGACTATTACAGGGGTTCACTGAAGCTTTCTTT. It is translated as CASSRLLQGFTEAFF.

CDR3 loop: CASSYGGSGTQYF. The DNA for the CDR3 is TGTGCCAGCAGTTACGGGGGGTCCGGGACCCAGTACTTC. This chain uses TRBV6-5 with TRBJ2-5; TRBD2 might be the D (6 bases). Trimming left V 2 bases short and J 7 bases short, with 11 bases between. Germline loops: CDR1 MNHEY, CDR2 SVGAGI. This CDR3 is built from 13 residues.

The chain is built from TRBV7-9 and TRBJ2-3; TRBD2 is a possible D gene (6 bases). Trimming took 6 bases from V and 2 from J, leaving 15 bases between them. The CDR3 covers 15 residues. Germline V CDR1 and CDR2: SEHNR, FQNEAQ (reference sequence). The CDR3 sequence is CASSKDGGTTDTQYF. The DNA for the CDR3 is TGTGCCAGCAGTAAAGATGGGGGGACCACAGATACGCAGTATTTT.

This chain connects TRBV11-1 to TRBJ2-2; TRBD2 matches at 11 bases. With V trimmed by 5 bases and J by 7 bases, 6 bases remained unmatched. The CDR3 runs to 15 residues. Germline loops: CDR1 SGHAT, CDR2 FQDESV (reference sequence). CDR3 amino acids: CASSLLAGANGELFF. In nucleotides, the CDR3 is TGTGCCAGCAGCCTACTAGCGGGAGCGAACGGGGAGCTGTTTTTT. The entire variable domain, with the rest obtained from reference TRBV11-1 and TRBJ2-2, is as follows: EAEVAQSPRYKITEKSQAVAFWCDPISGHATLYWYRQILGQGPELLVQFQDESVVDDSQLPKDRFSAERLKGVDSTLKIQPAELGDSAMYLCASSLLAGANGELFFGEGSRLTVL.

The J gene is TRBJ2-1, the V gene TRBV29-1; 7 nucleotides line up with TRBD1. This CDR3 has 16 amino acids. CDR1 is SQVTM and CDR2 is ANQGSEA in the germline V gene. The ends lost 0 bases at V and 0 bases at J; junction bases unmatched: 5. Written as DNA, the CDR3 is TGCAGCGTTGAAGACGGGGACAGAACCTCCTACAATGAGCAGTTCTTC. Translating it yields CSVEDGDRTSYNEQFF.